This TCR beta chain was profiled in a study of CXCR3-negative and CXCR3-positive naive CD8 T cells. UMI-labeled TRB cDNA libraries were prepared by 5' RACE. From its re-call of the 5' RACE reads, TCRdb lists each CDR3 protein once, without DNA. This specimen shows around 90,000 distinct CDR3 sequences; the ten leading clones hold 1.1%. This TCR came from a human donor in good health. Some clones in this sample may be carry-over from other donors' samples. The sequenced material came from naive CXCR3- CD8+ T cells from blood. Subset in this sample: CD45RO-CCR7+CD27+CD95- naive CD8+ T cells lacking CXCR3 (TNR3-).

The CDR3 spells CSVVDKVVGYTF. The genes are TRBV29-1 and TRBJ1-2; the TCRdb D gene call, TRBD1, has no DNA to confirm it. Germline V gene lookup returns CDR1 SQVTM and CDR2 ANQGSEA. The CDR3 is 12 amino acids.